The sequence of this T cell receptor beta chain was determined in a study of cytotoxic CD8 clonotypes in ibrutinib-treated CLL (dated by TCRdb to the early 2020s). Regarding the research as a whole: The cohort was composed of ten to eleven relapsed/refractory and about 15 treatment-naive patients; IGHV unmutated status was identified in approximately 18 patients. Responses were partial in 24 patients and complete in 2; after median about 63 months follow-up, about 14 stayed in remission and 12 progressed. Response samples were obtained after a median of approximately twelve months of treatment, with a range of about 6 to 40 months. On average, each sample yielded 270,000 or so productive templates and about 95,000 productive rearrangements. Longitudinal samples were obtainable from about 30% of the roughly 90 participants in the trial. Cryopreserved peripheral blood mononuclear cells were obtained prior to treatment, at the time of response, and at either disease progression or sustained remission. All remission and progressive disease samples were collected while patients were still receiving ibrutinib.

Remarks on this clone: The antigen it binds to is not known. Per-base quality was not reported, and no clone a single base away is much larger than it.

Overall study results and their limits: Baseline clonality exceeded that of age-matched healthy donors and correlated strongly with circulating CD8+ T-cell counts. Sampling times were not matched between patients in sustained remission and patients whose disease was progressing, and lymph node repertoires were not examined. Public clonotypes were rare and either contracted or stayed stable during treatment, and the rise in clonality at ibrutinib response reflected the expansion of private clonotypes. An increase in clonality was observed at ibrutinib response, with clonality remaining stable during sustained remission and falling back toward baseline at progression.

Deletion took 9 bases off V and 2 bases off J, with a span of 21 bases between the germline ends. The CDR3 runs 16 amino acids, cysteine and phenylalanine included. Only CDR3 DNA remains: 48 bases, in frame from the first base. Looking up the germline V gene yields CDR1 SNHLY and CDR2 FYNNEI. Read against the paper, the sample's time point label means: approximately 2 years on ibrutinib. For TCR beta library preparation, approximately 2 micrograms of genomic DNA were isolated from cryopreserved PBMCs. High-throughput TCR beta sequencing was performed on longitudinal blood samples from CLL patients receiving ibrutinib monotherapy. The patients took part in an open-label, single-center phase 2 trial of ibrutinib monotherapy. On a MiSeq, deep resolution sequencing aimed for a depth between 1 in 1 million and 1 in 200,000 T cells, with each clonotype covered about 9.9x on average. The immunoSEQ hsTCRB Kit was used to generate the TCR beta libraries. Per the original workflow: Data were analyzed with ImmunoSEQ Data Assistant and ImmunoSEQ Analyzer, with V, D and J genes assigned per IMGT definitions. Clonality was computed as one minus normalized Shannon entropy of productive rearrangement frequencies, ranging from 0 to 1. Public clonotype analysis was restricted to overrepresented clonotypes comprising at least 0.05% of each patient's repertoire. Approximately 13 age-matched healthy donor repertoires from immuneACCESS served as clonality controls. The immuneACCESS repertoire file appears here via TCRdb, limited to in-frame rearrangements. These files lack a portion of the clones; in checked studies, under half of the deficit traces to unresolved V genes, and the cause of the others is not known. V, J and clone size reflect that table, while D and trimming were determined from the DNA. In all, the sample holds more than 200,000 clones, and 70% of those were seen once. Together, the top ten hold 15% of the sample.

The source was PBMCs, collected after 24 months of ibrutinib treatment. The receptor was isolated from a human donor with chronic lymphocytic leukemia. Rearrangement joined TRBV2 to TRBJ2-3; the D gene is possibly TRBD1, with 5 bases matching. CDR3 region: CASNVLGQGPTDTQYF. The DNA reads as follows: TGTGCCAGTAATGTCTTGGGGCAAGGTCCCACAGATACGCAGTATTTT.